This TCR beta chain was obtained from a study of T cell clonotyping in hematopoietic cell transplantation. TCRdb's copy holds only in-frame clones and misses some; the assay was immunoSEQ multiplex PCR. The data show 15,000 to 20,000 clones, roughly 58% seen once. Germline V gene data show CDR1 as MNHEY and CDR2 as SVGAGI. The CDR3 spans 12 residues. Trimming took off 4 bases at V and 8 bases at J, with 11 bases between the two ends. The specimen comprised PBMCs, sampled 30 days after allogeneic stem cell transplant. This rearrangement joins TRBV6-5 to TRBJ1-1; maybe TRBD1 (5 bases). The origin of this receptor is a male patient between 45 and 60 years old who had an allogeneic stem cell transplant from an unrelated donor, so T cells may come from the graft donor. Some clones in this sample may be carry-over from other donors' samples. The DNA of the CDR3 is TGTGCCAGCAGTTCTTACCGACAGGAAGCTTTCTTT. It codes for CASSSYRQEAFF.